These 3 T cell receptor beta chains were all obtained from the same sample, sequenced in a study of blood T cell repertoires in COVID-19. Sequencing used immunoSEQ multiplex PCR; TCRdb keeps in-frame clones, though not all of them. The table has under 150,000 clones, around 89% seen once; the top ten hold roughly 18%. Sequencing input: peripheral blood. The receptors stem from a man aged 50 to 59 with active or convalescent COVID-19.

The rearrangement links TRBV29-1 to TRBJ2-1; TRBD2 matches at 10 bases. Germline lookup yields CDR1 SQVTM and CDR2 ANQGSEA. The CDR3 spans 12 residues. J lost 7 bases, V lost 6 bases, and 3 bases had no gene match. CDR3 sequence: CSVGTSVNEQFF. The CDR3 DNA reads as TGCAGCGTAGGGACTAGCGTGAATGAGCAGTTCTTC.

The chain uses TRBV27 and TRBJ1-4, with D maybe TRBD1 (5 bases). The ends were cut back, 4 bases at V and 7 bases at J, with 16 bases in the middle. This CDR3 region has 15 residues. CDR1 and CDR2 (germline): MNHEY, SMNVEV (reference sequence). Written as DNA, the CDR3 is TGTGCCAGCAGTTCCCCCACGCGGGGCGGTGAAAAACTGTTTTTT. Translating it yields CASSSPTRGGEKLFF.

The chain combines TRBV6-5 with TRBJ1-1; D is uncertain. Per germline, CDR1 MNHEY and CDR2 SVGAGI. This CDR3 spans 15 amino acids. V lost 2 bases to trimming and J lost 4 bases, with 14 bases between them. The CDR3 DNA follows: TGTGCCAGCAGTTACCTATCTGAAATTAGCACTGAAGCTTTCTTT. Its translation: CASSYLSEISTEAFF.